Below, 14 T cell receptor beta chains from the same sample are listed, as sequenced in a study of blood T cells in healthy people across ages. Together with a sample-barcoded 5' primer, a J-beta primer mix was included in a second PCR lasting about 6 to 11 cycles. MiXCR, applied by TCRdb to the 5' RACE reads, yields one record per CDR3 protein. Of approximately 1,000,000 distinct CDR3 sequences in the sample, 35% to 40% are singletons; the top ten hold less than 15%. Specimen: blood. The receptor source for this set is a man aged 18 to 29 in good health.

This clonotype was detected many times. CDR3 nucleotides: TGTGCCAGCAGTCGACTAGCGGCCTACAATGAGCAGTTCTTC. Protein: CASSRLAAYNEQFF. This chain links TRBV12-3 or TRBV12-4 with TRBJ2-1; 9 nucleotides agree with TRBD2. This CDR3 contains 14 residues. Trimming at V came to 5 bases and at J to 2 bases, leaving 1 base not matched to a gene.

The chain employs TRBV6-1 and TRBJ1-5; D unclear. Trimming took off 7 bases at V and 7 bases at J, with 17 bases between the two ends. This CDR3 comprises 14 residues. Germline CDR1 MNHNS, CDR2 SASEGT. CDR3 bases: TGTGCCAGCACCGGGTCCGTGCTTGTGCAGCCCCAGCATTTT. Translating gives CASTGSVLVQPQHF.

This clonotype was detected a few times. This sequence joins TRBV4-1 and TRBJ1-5; 8 bases match TRBD1. This CDR3 spans 15 amino acids. The germline gives CDR1 MGHRA, CDR2 YSYEKL. Losses at the gene ends were 3 bases for V and 6 bases for J; bases not matched to a gene: 7. The CDR3, as DNA: TGCGCCAGCAGCCAGGGACAGGTTGGTGGTCAGCCCCAGCATTTT. The encoded protein is CASSQGQVGGQPQHF.

The table lists this clonotype with a few counts. This sequence joins TRBV4-1 and TRBJ2-1, with D possibly being TRBD2 (5 bases). Trimming cost V 1 base and J 1 base, with 8 bases left between them. This CDR3 has 15 amino acids. The germline gives CDR1 MGHRA, CDR2 YSYEKL. The CDR3 region has the DNA TGCGCCAGCAGCCAAGTCGGGATTTCCTACAATGAGCAGTTCTTC. Translated, it gives CASSQVGISYNEQFF.

The V gene is TRBV5-6, the J gene TRBJ2-1; D unclear. The CDR3 runs to 17 residues. Per the germline V gene, CDR1 is SGHDT and CDR2 is YYEEEE. V was shortened by 4 bases and J by 1 base, with 18 bases between the two germline ends. CDR3 nucleotides: TGTGCCAGCAGCCCTTTCTCGGTACAAATGTCCTACAATGAGCAGTTCTTC. Amino acid sequence: CASSPFSVQMSYNEQFF. Based on the CDR3 plus reference TRBV5-6 and TRBJ2-1, the full variable domain is DAGVTQSPTHLIKTRGQQVTLRCSPKSGHDTVSWYQQALGQGPQFIFQYYEEEERQRGNFPDRFSGHQFPNYSSELNVNALLLGDSALYLCASSPFSVQMSYNEQFFGPGTRLTVL.

The gene calls are TRBV4-1 and TRBJ1-5; D unclear. The V end lost 0 bases, the J end lost 3 bases, and 15 bases lay between the germline ends. The CDR3 consists of 17 residues. Germline lookup yields CDR1 MGHRA and CDR2 YSYEKL. The CDR3 DNA follows: TGCGCCAGCAGCCAAGACGATATCACAGCCTACAATCAGCCCCAGCATTTT. Its translation is CASSQDDITAYNQPQHF.

The chain joins TRBV14 to TRBJ2-5; D is unresolved. V gave up 0 bases and J gave up 1 base, with 3 bases separating them. CDR1 and CDR2 from the germline V gene are SGHDN and FVKESK. This CDR3 contains 13 residues. Here the CDR3 DNA reads TGTGCCAGCAGCCAAGACCCCCAAGAGACCCAGTACTTC. Translated, it gives CASSQDPQETQYF.

This chain links TRBV4-1 with TRBJ2-1; no reliable D call. The ends were cut back, 1 base at V and 4 bases at J, with 14 bases in the middle. The germline V gene has CDR1 MGHRA and CDR2 YSYEKL. The CDR3 is 16 residues long. The CDR3 DNA sequence: TGCGCCAGCAGCCAAGCCCCCGAAGAGGTATACAATGAGCAGTTCTTC. This encodes CASSQAPEEVYNEQFF.

A few counts support this clonotype. This sequence joins TRBV20-1 and TRBJ1-2; the D is unclear. V was pared by 2 bases and J by 7 bases, with 23 bases between. The germline V gene has CDR1 DFQATT and CDR2 SNEGSKA (reference sequence). This CDR3 is built from 16 residues. As DNA, the CDR3 is TGCAGTGCTAGAATCACAATTTCAGCCGGACCCAGTGGCTACACCTTC. Translating it yields CSARITISAGPSGYTF.

In regard to this clonotype: Sequence at one end of the junction differs from germline and may be a read error. The V call is TRBV29-1, the J call TRBJ2-2; TRBD2 is a possible D gene (6 bases). This CDR3 contains 16 residues. Per the germline V gene, CDR1 is SQVTM and CDR2 is ANQGSEA. This CDR3 reads CSVLLLVGARTGGLFF. The CDR3, as DNA: TGCAGCGTTCTATTGCTGGTAGGGGCGCGAACCGGGGGGCTGTTTTTT.

The V gene is TRBV6-2 or TRBV6-3, the J gene TRBJ2-2; 10 bases match TRBD2. The germline V gene has CDR1 MNHEY and CDR2 SVGEGT. After removal of 6 bases from V and 1 base from J, the junction contained 2 bases not matched to a gene. The CDR3 sequence is 15 residues long. CDR3 DNA sequence: TGTGCCAGCAGATTAGCGGGGGGGAACACCGGGGAGCTGTTTTTT. The encoded protein is CASRLAGGNTGELFF.

This clonotype was found a few times. The chain employs TRBV5-1 and TRBJ1-6, with D possibly being TRBD1 (5 bases). V lost 0 bases to trimming and J lost 10 bases, with 14 bases between them. The CDR3 is 15 residues long. The V gene's germline CDR1 is SGHRS and CDR2 YFSETQ. The CDR3 loop is CASSLERGPGSPLHF. In DNA, the CDR3 is TGCGCCAGCAGCTTGGAGCGGGGCCCAGGCTCACCCCTCCACTTT.

This clonotype came up a few times. The chain has TRBV14 and TRBJ1-2; 8 bases align to TRBD1. The CDR3 runs to 14 residues. Germline CDR1 reads SGHDN; CDR2 reads FVKESK. The trim removed 1 base at V and 4 bases at J, leaving 2 bases unmatched. For the CDR3, the DNA is TGTGCCAGCAGCCAAGTAACAGGGGGCTATGGCTACACCTTC. This codes for CASSQVTGGYGYTF.

As concerns this clonotype: The germline gene is not matched at one end of the junction; a read error may be the cause. The chain joins TRBV12-3 or TRBV12-4 to TRBJ2-1; 9 bases are shared with TRBD1. This CDR3 contains 15 residues. Written as DNA, the CDR3 is TGTGCCAGCAGTTGGGGACAGGGCTCCAACAATGAGCAGTTCTTC. Protein product: CASSWGQGSNNEQFF.